Detailed here is one T cell receptor (beta chain). Its target is unknown. The data were obtained in a study of T cell clusters in autoimmune cytopenias. General study points: TRB repertoire shifts in secondary cytopenia and chronic lymphocytic leukemia mostly reflected lymphoma, not autoimmunity. Comparing secondary cytopenia with chronic lymphocytic leukemia showed no cluster-lack signature, apparently masked by lymphoma repertoire.

Multiplex touch-down PCR amplified TRB using TRB-A and TRB-B pools in one tube. From the multiplex PCR reads, TCRdb lists one entry per CDR3 protein and no DNA. This specimen shows roughly 8,400 distinct CDR3 sequences; the ten leading clones hold 20% to 25%. Some 38,000 genome equivalents of blood DNA were amplified for TRB. Sequences were obtained from peripheral blood. The clonotype was recovered from a human donor with an autoimmune cytopenia or autoimmune hepatitis (not recorded which).

CDR3 residues: CATSRERQGTWSNQPQHF. The J gene is TRBJ1-5, the V gene TRBV15; TCRdb's assignment of TRBD1 cannot be checked, as there is no DNA. CDR3 length equals 18 residues. Germline V CDR1 and CDR2: LNHNV, YYDKDF (reference sequence).